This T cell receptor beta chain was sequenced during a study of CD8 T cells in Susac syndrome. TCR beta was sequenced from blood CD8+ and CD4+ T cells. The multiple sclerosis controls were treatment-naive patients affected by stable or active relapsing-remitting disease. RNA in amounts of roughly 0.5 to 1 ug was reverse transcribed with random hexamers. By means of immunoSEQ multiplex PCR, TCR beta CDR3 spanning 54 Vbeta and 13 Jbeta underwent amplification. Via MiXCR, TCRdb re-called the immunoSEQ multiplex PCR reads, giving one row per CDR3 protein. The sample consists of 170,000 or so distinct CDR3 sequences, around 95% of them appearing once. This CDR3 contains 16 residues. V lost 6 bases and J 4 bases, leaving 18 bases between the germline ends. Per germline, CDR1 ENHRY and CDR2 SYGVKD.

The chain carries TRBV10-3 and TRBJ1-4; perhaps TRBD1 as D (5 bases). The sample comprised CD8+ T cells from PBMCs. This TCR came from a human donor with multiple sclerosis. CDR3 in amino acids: CAISGGTPTDNEKLFF. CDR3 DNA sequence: TGTGCCATCAGCGGAGGGACCCCAACTGATAATGAAAAACTGTTTTTT.